A selection of T cell receptor beta chains follows, all from one sample in a study of cytomegalovirus exposure and HLA in healthy donors. Sequenced by immunoSEQ multiplex PCR; TCRdb stores in-frame clones only, minus some. The repertoire includes over 250,000 clones, roughly 88% of them detected once, and 3.5% to 4.5% sits in the top ten. Sequencing was carried out using PBMCs. The receptors stem from a man between 40 and 49 years old in good health and CMV-seropositive. Each CDR3 is given with its conserved first and last residue. Fields, in order: J gene, clone size, V gene, D gene, CDR3 protein, CDR3 DNA. A D gene is named only where the DNA matches it firmly. Expanded clones get a size class; other rows say once, few or many, or leave the size out.

>TRBJ2-7|-|TRBV27|TRBD2
CASSLMGASGRLYEQYF
TGTGCCAGCAGCCTCATGGGAGCTAGCGGGAGGCTCTACGAGCAGTACTTC
>TRBJ2-7|-|TRBV5-4|TRBD1
CASSSLTGTSTYEQYF
TGTGCCAGCAGCTCCCTGACAGGGACGTCAACCTACGAGCAGTACTTC
>TRBJ2-7|-|TRBV6-5|TRBD1
CASSLGTGIGEQYF
TGTGCCAGCAGTTTAGGGACAGGGATCGGCGAGCAGTACTTC
>TRBJ1-2|few|TRBV7-9|TRBD1
CSSSIGTAPLYGYTF
TGTTCCAGCAGCATCGGGACAGCGCCACTTTATGGCTACACCTTC
>TRBJ2-3|-|TRBV6-6|-
CASSYSRAGPDTQYF
TGTGCCAGCAGTTACTCGCGCGCGGGGCCCGATACGCAGTATTTT
>TRBJ2-1|-|TRBV10-3|TRBD2
CAIMTGTSGSYEQFF
TGTGCCATCATGACCGGGACTAGCGGGAGTTATGAGCAGTTCTTC
>TRBJ2-7|-|TRBV4-1|-
CASSQGDWPYEQYF
TGCGCCAGCAGCCAAGGGGACTGGCCCTACGAGCAGTACTTC
>TRBJ1-5|few|TRBV28|-
CASTNSHQPQHF
TGTGCCAGCACCAACAGTCATCAGCCCCAGCATTTT
>TRBJ2-5|few|TRBV7-2|TRBD2
CASSKPSGGGTQYF
TGTGCCAGCAGCAAGCCTAGCGGGGGTGGGACCCAGTACTTC
>TRBJ2-7|-|TRBV18|-
CASSPSPRGGHEQYF
TGTGCCAGCTCACCATCCCCCCGCGGGGGCCACGAGCAGTACTTC
>TRBJ1-3|-|TRBV7-8|TRBD1
CASSRDSPRDTIYF
TGTGCCAGCAGCCGGGACAGCCCTAGGGACACCATATATTTT
>TRBJ2-7|-|TRBV30|TRBD1
CASTTGGQGYEQYF
TGTGCCTCCACCACCGGCGGACAGGGGTACGAGCAGTACTTC
>TRBJ1-3|-|TRBV6-6|-
CASRPNRNGNTIYF
TGTGCCAGCAGACCTAACAGGAATGGAAACACCATATATTTT
>TRBJ2-5|-|TRBV28|TRBD2
CASSLWAAGIQETQYF
TGTGCCAGCAGTTTATGGGCAGCGGGAATACAAGAGACCCAGTACTTC
>TRBJ2-7|-|TRBV30|-
CAWSVAEYEQYF
TGTGCCTGGAGTGTGGCAGAATACGAGCAGTACTTC
>TRBJ2-7|-|TRBV7-9|TRBD1
CASSLETGWEPYEQYF
TGTGCCAGCAGCTTAGAGACAGGGTGGGAACCCTACGAGCAGTACTTC
>TRBJ2-5|-|TRBV9|TRBD1
CASSTRQGRETQYF
TGTGCCAGCAGCACTCGACAGGGAAGAGAGACCCAGTACTTC
>TRBJ2-1|-|TRBV29-1|-
CSVDRGKVNEQFF
TGCAGCGTTGATCGGGGAAAGGTCAATGAGCAGTTCTTC
>TRBJ2-4|-|TRBV5-1|-
CASSVRWGPSGIQYF
TGCGCCAGCAGCGTCAGGTGGGGGCCTTCTGGAATTCAGTACTTC
>TRBJ2-7|-|TRBV13|TRBD1
CASSTRDRDYEQYF
TGTGCCAGCAGTACCCGGGACAGGGACTACGAGCAGTACTTC
>TRBJ2-4|-|TRBV11-2|-
CASSFPTGGEAKNIQYF
TGTGCCAGCAGCTTTCCCACAGGGGGGGAGGCCAAAAACATTCAGTACTTC
>TRBJ2-3|once|TRBV9|TRBD2
CASSVDGTSGRRGDTQYF
TGTGCCAGCAGCGTAGACGGGACTAGCGGGAGAAGGGGAGATACGCAGTATTTT
>TRBJ2-7|few|TRBV6-5|-
CASSTPGDTYEQYF
TGTGCCAGCAGTACCCCAGGCGACACCTACGAGCAGTACTTC
>TRBJ1-1|-|TRBV5-1|-
CASRQRAGVNTEAFF
TGCGCCAGCCGGCAACGGGCAGGGGTGAACACTGAAGCTTTCTTT
>TRBJ2-7|-|TRBV10-2|-
CASTDPSSYEQYF
TGCGCCAGCACTGACCCGAGCTCCTACGAGCAGTACTTC
>TRBJ1-1|-|TRBV18|-
CASSPYTAGGEAFF
TGTGCCAGCTCACCATATACCGCCGGCGGCGAAGCTTTCTTT
>TRBJ1-2|-|TRBV4-1|-
CASSLEGDYGYTF
TGCGCCAGCAGCCTGGAAGGGGACTATGGCTACACCTTC
>TRBJ2-7|-|TRBV27|TRBD1
CASSLSAGQVSYEQYF
TGTGCCAGCAGTTTATCAGCAGGACAGGTCTCCTACGAGCAGTACTTC
>TRBJ1-6|-|TRBV2|-
CASRLQGIYNSPLHF
TGTGCCAGCAGGCTTCAGGGAATCTATAATTCACCCCTCCACTTT
>TRBJ2-7|-|TRBV2|TRBD2
CASSEARLAGYEQYF
TGTGCCAGCAGTGAAGCGCGACTAGCGGGCTACGAGCAGTACTTC
>TRBJ1-2|-|TRBV5-6|-
CASSGAGTGRGPGYTF
TGTGCCAGCAGCGGTGCTGGCACAGGGAGGGGACCCGGCTACACCTTC
>TRBJ2-3|once|TRBV7-9|TRBD2
CASSFFRTSGMDTQYF
TGTGCCAGCAGCTTTTTCCGGACTAGCGGGATGGATACGCAGTATTTT
>TRBJ2-1|few|TRBV10-3|TRBD2
CAISDLLADYNEQFF
TGTGCCATCAGTGATTTACTAGCGGACTACAATGAGCAGTTCTTC
>TRBJ1-2|-|TRBV27|TRBD1
CASSRTGNYGYTF
TGTGCCAGCAGTAGGACAGGGAACTATGGCTACACCTTC
>TRBJ2-3|-|TRBV25-1|TRBD1
CASSESGGTGGDTQYF
TGTGCCAGCAGTGAATCTGGAGGCACAGGGGGAGATACGCAGTATTTT
>TRBJ1-5|-|TRBV19|-
CASSIEGQGWYLSNQPQHF
TGTGCCAGTAGTATAGAAGGGCAGGGTTGGTACTTGAGCAATCAGCCCCAGCATTTT
>TRBJ2-7|-|TRBV7-2|-
CASSLYNGGFSYEQYF
TGTGCCAGCAGCTTATATAATGGGGGCTTCTCCTACGAGCAGTACTTC
>TRBJ2-7|-|TRBV7-2|-
CASSLGLASSYEQYF
TGTGCCAGCAGCTTAGGGTTAGCTTCGTCCTACGAGCAGTACTTC
>TRBJ1-3|once|TRBV11-2|TRBD1
CASSPIRGPSRGNTIYF
TGTGCCAGCAGCCCCATAAGGGGGCCGTCGAGGGGAAACACCATATATTTT
>TRBJ2-1|-|TRBV5-6|-
CASSFWGRPSYNEQFF
TGTGCCAGCAGCTTTTGGGGGAGGCCCTCCTACAATGAGCAGTTCTTC
>TRBJ2-7|once|TRBV30|TRBD2
CAWSSLAGGKTYEQYF
TGTGCCTGGAGTAGCCTAGCGGGAGGGAAGACCTACGAGCAGTACTTC
>TRBJ2-7|-|TRBV2|-
CASSEGSAYEQYF
TGTGCCAGCAGTGAAGGGTCGGCCTACGAGCAGTACTTC
>TRBJ2-5|-|TRBV25-1|TRBD1
CASSALDRGVRETQYF
TGTGCCAGCAGTGCCTTAGACAGGGGGGTCCGAGAGACCCAGTACTTC
>TRBJ2-2|once|TRBV7-2|TRBD2
CASSFTSAYTGELFF
TGTGCCAGCAGCTTTACTAGCGCCTACACCGGGGAGCTGTTTTTT
>TRBJ2-3|-|TRBV7-2|-
CASSPLVGDTQYF
TGTGCCAGCAGCCCCTTAGTCGGAGATACGCAGTATTTT
>TRBJ2-7|-|TRBV19|TRBD2
CASSMDGGLAGGGSYEQYF
TGTGCCAGTAGTATGGATGGGGGACTAGCGGGAGGTGGCTCCTACGAGCAGTACTTC
>TRBJ1-1|-|TRBV5-4|-
CASSLALGQMNTEAFF
TGTGCCAGCAGCTTGGCCCTGGGGCAGATGAACACTGAAGCTTTCTTT
>TRBJ2-5|-|TRBV4-2|-
CASSHGTGTTSQETQYF
TGTGCCAGCAGCCACGGTACAGGTACAACGTCCCAAGAGACCCAGTACTTC
>TRBJ2-7|-|TRBV6-5|TRBD2
CATASGSAYEQYF
TGTGCCACCGCTAGCGGGAGCGCCTACGAGCAGTACTTC
>TRBJ2-3|-|TRBV10-3|TRBD2
CAISDLAESTDTQYF
TGTGCCATCAGTGATCTAGCGGAATCCACAGATACGCAGTATTTT